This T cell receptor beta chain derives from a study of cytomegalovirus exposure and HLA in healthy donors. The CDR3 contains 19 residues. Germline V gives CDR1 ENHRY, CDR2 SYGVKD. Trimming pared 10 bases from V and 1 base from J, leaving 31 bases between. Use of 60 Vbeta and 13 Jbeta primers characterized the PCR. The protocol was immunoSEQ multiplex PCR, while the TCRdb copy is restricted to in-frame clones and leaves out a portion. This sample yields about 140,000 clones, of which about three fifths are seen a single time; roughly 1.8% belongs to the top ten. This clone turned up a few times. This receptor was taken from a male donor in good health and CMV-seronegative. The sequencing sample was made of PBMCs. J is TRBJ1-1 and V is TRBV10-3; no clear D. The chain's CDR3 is CATTSGRQARPSTNTEAFF. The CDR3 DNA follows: TGTGCCACCACCTCCGGTCGGCAGGCCCGCCCTTCGACGAACACTGAAGCTTTCTTT.